The 10 T cell receptor beta chains below come from one sample, sequenced in a study of blood T cell repertoires in COVID-19. Assay used: immunoSEQ multiplex PCR; TCRdb lists only in-frame clones, some missing. The profile covers around 150,000 clones, with over 80% appearing a single time and roughly 5.6% taken by the ten largest. Sequencing was performed on PBMCs or T cells enriched from blood (not recorded which). Receptors were obtained from a man between 65 and 85 years old who had been exposed to COVID-19.

This clone showed up just once. The chain combines TRBV30 with TRBJ1-2; 7 bases fit TRBD1. The CDR3 sequence is 16 residues long. Looked up from germline, CDR1 is GTSNPN and CDR2 is SVGIG (reference sequence). V dropped 1 base and J dropped 8; count of bases not matched to a gene: 16. CDR3 protein: CAWSAGDSRLTRGYTF. In DNA form, the CDR3 reads TGTGCCTGGAGTGCCGGGGACAGCAGACTTACGAGGGGCTACACCTTC.

The chain couples TRBV29-1 to TRBJ2-5, with TRBD1 identical over 9 bases. The junction had 14 bases not matched to a gene; V was cut back by 4 bases and J by 2 bases. This CDR3 comprises 17 residues. Germline CDR1 is SQVTM and CDR2 is ANQGSEA. CDR3 amino acids: CSVGRPRDRVGQETQYF. The CDR3 DNA reads TGCAGCGTTGGGCGGCCGAGGGACAGGGTAGGGCAAGAGACCCAGTACTTC.

The chain carries TRBV5-4 and TRBJ2-1; perhaps TRBD2 as D (6 bases). This CDR3 contains 15 residues. The V gene's germline CDR1 is SGHNT and CDR2 YYREEE (reference sequence). V gave up 4 bases and J gave up 3 bases, with 14 bases separating them. The CDR3 nucleotides read TGTGCCAGCAGCCCAACGGGGGATTTCTACAATGAGCAGTTCTTC. Amino acid sequence: CASSPTGDFYNEQFF. The full variable domain, completed using reference TRBV5-4 and TRBJ2-1, is ETGVTQSPTHLIKTRGQQVTLRCSSQSGHNTVSWYQQALGQGPQFIFQYYREEENGRGNFPPRFSGLQFPNYSSELNVNALELDDSALYLCASSPTGDFYNEQFFGPGTRLTVL.

The chain employs TRBV4-1 and TRBJ2-7, with 7 positions matching TRBD2. Germline assignment: CDR1 MGHRA and CDR2 YSYEKL. V was pared by 0 bases and J by 6 bases, with 14 bases of the junction left unmatched. The CDR3 consists of 17 residues. CDR3 amino acids: CASSQDHTGRGVGEQYF. The CDR3 DNA is TGCGCCAGCAGCCAAGACCACACGGGGAGGGGTGTAGGCGAGCAGTACTTC.

The genes are TRBV7-9 and TRBJ2-2, with a possible D match to TRBD2 (5 bases). Trimming cost V 1 base and J 6 bases, with 9 bases left between them. Germline CDR1 SEHNR, CDR2 FQNEAQ (reference sequence). The CDR3 loop spans 14 amino acids. The CDR3 loop is CASSLERGSGELFF. The DNA for the CDR3 is TGTGCCAGCAGCTTAGAGCGAGGGTCCGGGGAGCTGTTTTTT.

The J gene is TRBJ2-7, the V gene TRBV7-9; 8 bases agree with TRBD1. After removal of 5 bases from V and 2 bases from J, the junction contained 5 bases not matched to a gene. CDR1 is SEHNR and CDR2 is FQNEAQ in the germline V gene (reference sequence). This CDR3 comprises 14 residues. The CDR3 coding sequence is TGTGCCAGCAGCGGCGGACAGGGACCCTACGAGCAGTACTTC. Amino acid sequence: CASSGGQGPYEQYF.

CDR3 in amino acids: CASRGEGYGYTF. DNA of the CDR3: TGTGCCAGCAGAGGGGAGGGGTATGGCTACACCTTC. The V call is TRBV28, the J call TRBJ1-2, with D perhaps matching TRBD1 (5 bases). V shed 6 bases and J shed 5 bases, with 10 bases lying between them. This CDR3 is built from 12 residues. Germline V gene lookup returns CDR1 MDHEN and CDR2 SYDVKM.

DNA for the CDR3: TGCGCCAGCAGCGCAGGACTAGCGGGAGGCAATGAGCAGTTCTTC. It yields the protein CASSAGLAGGNEQFF. This chain joins TRBV5-1 and TRBJ2-1; 14 bases line up with TRBD2. The V gene's germline CDR1 is SGHRS and CDR2 YFSETQ. The V gene end was trimmed by 4 bases and the J gene end by 6 bases; junction bases not matched to a gene: 3. This CDR3 spans 15 amino acids. Variable domain in full (rest from reference TRBV5-1 and TRBJ2-1): KAGVTQTPRYLIKTRGQQVTLSCSPISGHRSVSWYQQTPGQGLQFLFEYFSETQRNKGNFPGRFSGRQFSNSRSEMNVSTLELGDSALYLCASSAGLAGGNEQFFGPGTRLTVL.

This clone was seen only once. This CDR3 reads CASSSPDSRWGGYTF. CDR3 sequence (DNA): TGTGCCAGCAGTTCGCCGGACAGCAGGTGGGGTGGCTACACCTTC. V and J are TRBV6-2 or TRBV6-3 and TRBJ1-2, with D perhaps matching TRBD1 (6 bases). Trimming cost V 4 bases and J 7 bases, with 19 bases left between them. There are 15 residues in the CDR3. The germline V gene has CDR1 MNHEY and CDR2 SVGEGT.

The rearrangement joins TRBV7-9 to TRBJ1-4; possible D gene TRBD1, 6 bases. Germline V gives CDR1 SEHNR, CDR2 FQNEAQ (reference sequence). Deletions cut 5 bases from V and 0 bases from J, with 13 bases between. CDR3 size: 16 residues. The CDR3 nucleotides are TGTGCCAGCAGCCAAGGACAGCTTGCAACTAATGAAAAACTGTTTTTT. This encodes CASSQGQLATNEKLFF.